The text below deals with one T cell receptor beta chain. The target of this receptor is not known. No base-level quality is on record; no much larger clone is a single base apart. V is pruned by 6 bases and J by 7 bases, leaving 9 bases of the junction without a gene match. Spanning cysteine to phenylalanine, the CDR3 consists of 14 amino acids. Just the 42-base CDR3 DNA is kept, in frame starting at base 1. The germline V gene (reference sequence) supplies CDR1 MNHNY and CDR2 SVGAGI. Donors were 39 systemically healthy Caucasian individuals from Russia aged roughly 6 to 90 years. About 10 milliliters of peripheral blood were drawn from each donor into EDTA-treated Vacutainer tubes. PBMCs were isolated by Ficoll-Paque density-gradient centrifugation, with at least 7 million obtained per sample. Trizol reagent was used to extract total RNA from PBMCs, with at least 6 micrograms per sample. For every donor, flow cytometry on a PBMC aliquot measured the percentage of naive CD45RAhigh/CD27high T cells.

Preparation of the library involved 5' RACE. The sample was run on an Illumina HiSeq 2500. A second PCR of roughly 7 to 11 cycles was performed with a sample-barcoded 5' primer and a J-beta primer mix. A template-switch 5' adaptor carrying 12 random nucleotides introduced a unique molecular identifier onto each TCR beta cDNA molecule. Each sample yielded at least 2.5 million CDR3-containing paired-end reads. All of the RNA was converted into first-strand cDNA using the Mint cDNA synthesis kit, with a TRBC-specific oligonucleotide serving as the primer. Following uracil-DNA glycosylase treatment, a first 18-cycle PCR with universal primers M1SS and BC2_uni_R was performed on all cDNA. The paper's data handling went like this. For normalization, 1 million high-quality reads, each with a distinct molecular identifier, were randomly selected from each sample. Reads sharing molecular identifiers were discarded rather than binned into consensus sequences. CDR3 identification, clonotype clustering and error correction used MiTCR with a Q25 quality threshold and the strictest error-elimination algorithm. Lower-bound total TCR beta diversity was estimated with a nonparametric unseen species model using Euler transformation. TCRdb's own reprocessing of the public reads used fastp at Q25 and MiXCR and kept productive beta chains. CDR3 protein duplicates are merged, each entry listing the most common genes and DNA. In this record, the V and J calls reflect TCRdb's handling and not the investigators' own analysis. Present in this sample are some 1.5 million distinct CDR3 sequences, 35% to 45% of which were seen just once. The ten largest clones represent more than 4% of the sample.

The data originate from a study of blood T cells in healthy people across ages (dated by TCRdb to 2015 to 2017). Background on the whole study: In model experiments, roughly one uniquely barcoded TCR beta cDNA molecule per two T cells was captured by template switching. Using deep sequencing normalized with unique cDNA molecular identifiers, the study measured how TCR beta repertoire diversity changes with age. Donors of different ages were randomly distributed across sequencing lanes to avoid experimental bias. The donors were divided into four age groups: young (average approximately 17 years), middle-aged (over 35), aged (around 67) and long-lived (approximately 74). Using the same blood draw, the study looked at two additional independent replicas of 1 million unique cDNA reads for two donors, one aged 18 to 30 and the other aged 80 or older. General conclusions and limits of the study: Compared with the aged group, the long-lived group had more naive CD4+ T cells, fewer expanded clones and increased TCR diversity, a pattern suggesting age selection. Since profiling was done on bulk unsorted PBMCs, naive and antigen-experienced compartments could not be conclusively compared. Estimates of total diversity from one million sequenced T cells were regarded as lower bounds and underestimates. There was a strong correlation between observed TCR beta diversity and the percentage of naive T cells measured by flow cytometry. As age increased, observed TCR beta diversity per million T cells dropped in a roughly linear way, and a significant reduction was already evident by age around 41. The CMV infection status of donors was not known, potentially confounding age-related changes in expanded clonotypes.

The source is a woman between 18 and 30 years old in good health. Sequenced sample: blood. The rearranged chain carries TRBV6-6 and TRBJ1-5; 7 junctional bases match TRBD1. The DNA is as follows: TGTGCCAGCAGACCCCAGGGGGTCAGGCAGCCCCAGCATTTT. Its protein is CASRPQGVRQPQHF.